Listed here is a single T cell receptor beta chain. The antigen is undetermined. This specimen comes from a study of shared clonotypes between healthy human individuals. Whole-study findings and limits: In general, naive subsets displayed greater estimated richness than memory subsets did.

The repertoire was sequenced with immunoSEQ multiplex PCR; TCRdb's copy has only in-frame clones and lacks some. This sample has about 340,000 clones, with about 70% found just once. This CDR3 region has 16 residues. Per germline, CDR1 MNHEY and CDR2 SMNVEV (reference sequence). V was clipped by 6 bases and J by 6 bases; unmatched bases: 13. The CD4+ fraction was divided into a CD45RA+ naive subset and a CD45RA-negative memory subset. This clonotype originated in a man between 25 and 39 years old in good health. Sample: memory CD4+ T cells sorted from blood. Subset indicated: CD45RA-negative fraction. This chain links TRBV27 with TRBJ2-7, with 11 bases identical to TRBD1. As DNA, the CDR3 is TGTGCCAGCAGCCGAACCGGGACAGGGGGGCCAAGCGAGCAGTACTTC. This translates into CASSRTGTGGPSEQYF.